One sample yielded the 28 T cell receptor beta chains listed below, sequenced in a study of vaccination and CD4 T cells after COVID-19. As to treatment: approximately nine-day PBMC culture with coronavirus spike peptide pools or control peptides (ViraFEST assay). Gathering of the CD4+ T cells, from the unexposed donor, took place before the COVID-19 pandemic (2011-2018). No antigen is known for these receptors. Once obtained from cultured CD4+ T cells, the DNA was sequenced using the Oncomine TCR Beta short-read assay. One entry per CDR3 protein, called by TCRdb with MiXCR from the PCR reads. The sample has 5,000 or so distinct CDR3 sequences; 50% to 80% are singletons. The sequenced sample consisted of CD4+ T cells from blood, cultured in vitro. Receptors were obtained from a human donor in good health.

The chain uses TRBV20-1 and TRBJ2-1, with 8 bases fitting TRBD2. Germline lookup yields CDR1 DFQATT and CDR2 SNEGSKA (reference sequence). The CDR3 covers 14 residues. The V segment lost 7 bases and the J segment 7 bases; nucleotides outside the gene matches: 12. DNA for the CDR3: TGCAGTGTCCACAGCGGGAGTGGCGGGAATGAGCAGTTCTTC. Protein sequence: CSVHSGSGGNEQFF.

This rearrangement joins TRBV25-1 to TRBJ2-5; D gene uncertain. The V end lost 3 bases, the J end lost 5 bases, and 13 bases lay between the germline ends. This CDR3 comprises 14 residues. Germline V gene lookup returns CDR1 MGHDK and CDR2 SYGVNS. The chain's CDR3 is CASSESRVGETQYF. In nucleotides, the CDR3 is TGTGCCAGCAGTGAGAGTAGGGTCGGGGAGACCCAGTACTTC.

V and J are TRBV15 and TRBJ2-6, with a weak D call TRBD1 (5 bases). Looked up from germline, CDR1 is LNHNV and CDR2 is YYDKDF (reference sequence). V lost 0 bases to trimming and J lost 4 bases, with 16 bases between them. The CDR3 length is 18 residues. CDR3 in amino acids: CATSRDQAGPTGANVLTF. CDR3 coding DNA: TGTGCCACCAGCAGAGATCAAGCAGGGCCCACCGGGGCCAACGTCCTGACTTTC.

The chain couples TRBV7-9 to TRBJ2-5; TRBD1 agrees at 7 bases. Germline values: CDR1 SEHNR, CDR2 FQNEAQ (reference sequence). With V trimmed by 5 bases and J by 4 bases, 10 bases remained unmatched. The CDR3 is made up of 15 amino acids. The CDR3 loop is CASSLPWDRGETQYF. CDR3 coding DNA: TGTGCCAGCAGCCTACCGTGGGACAGAGGAGAGACCCAGTACTTC.

V and J are TRBV7-2 and TRBJ2-3; 8 positions agree with TRBD2. The CDR3 extends over 15 amino acids. From germline, CDR1 is SGHTA and CDR2 FQGNSA. V shed 1 base and J 4 bases; nucleotides not matched to a gene: 4. CDR3 sequence: CASSLGSGGADTQYF. In DNA, the CDR3 is TGTGCCAGCAGCTTAGGATCCGGGGGGGCAGATACGCAGTATTTT.

The chain carries TRBV27 and TRBJ1-6; maybe TRBD1 (5 bases). Trimming pared 7 bases from V and 6 bases from J, leaving 19 bases between. This CDR3 has 16 residues. Germline values: CDR1 MNHEY, CDR2 SMNVEV (reference sequence). The chain's CDR3 is CASTNGRGLGNSPLHF. As DNA, the CDR3 is TGTGCCAGCACCAACGGCCGGGGACTTGGTAATTCACCCCTCCACTTT.

V is TRBV19 and J is TRBJ1-5; 11 bases are a match to TRBD1. The V gene end was trimmed by 5 bases and the J gene end by 2 bases; junction bases not matched to a gene: 11. This CDR3 comprises 18 residues. CDR1 and CDR2 from the germline V gene are LNHDA and SQIVND (reference sequence). CDR3 nucleotides: TGTGCCAGTAGTTCGCGCCGGACAGGGGGCTGGGGCAATCAGCCCCAGCATTTT. Translation: CASSSRRTGGWGNQPQHF.

This sequence joins TRBV7-9 and TRBJ2-5, with D tentatively TRBD1 or TRBD2 (5 bases each). V was shortened by 3 bases and J by 3 bases, with 11 bases between the two germline ends. The germline gives CDR1 SEHNR, CDR2 FQNEAQ (reference sequence). The CDR3 consists of 14 residues. CDR3 DNA: TGTGCCAGCAGCTTTTTGGGGGTCGAAGAGACCCAGTACTTC. Translating it yields CASSFLGVEETQYF. Drawing the rest from reference TRBV7-9 and TRBJ2-5, the complete variable domain is DTGVSQNPRHKITKRGQNVTFRCDPISEHNRLYWYRQTLGQGPEFLTYFQNEAQLEKSRLLSDRFSAERPKGSFSTLEIQRTEQGDSAMYLCASSFLGVEETQYFGPGTRLLVL.

In nucleotides, the CDR3 is TGTGCCAGCAGCTTAGCGGGCGGCGGGAAAGCCAAAAACATTCAGTACTTC. Translating it yields CASSLAGGGKAKNIQYF. The chain is built from TRBV7-2 and TRBJ2-4, with TRBD2 as a possible D gene (6 bases). The CDR3 sequence is 17 residues long. Germline loops: CDR1 SGHTA, CDR2 FQGNSA. Trimming stripped 0 bases from V and 0 bases from J, with 12 bases between.

V usage is TRBV19 and J usage is TRBJ1-1, with D maybe TRBD1 (6 bases). The germline V and J ends were trimmed by 5 bases and 1 base, with 8 bases remaining between them. The CDR3 is 13 amino acids. The germline V gene encodes CDR1 LNHDA and CDR2 SQIVND (reference sequence). The CDR3 reads CASSLQGNTEAFF. CDR3 nucleotide sequence: TGTGCCAGTAGTCTACAGGGGAACACTGAAGCTTTCTTT.

V is TRBV6-1 and J is TRBJ2-5; D remains unclear. Trimming removed 2 bases at V and 4 bases at J, with 11 bases between. The CDR3 sequence is 14 residues long. The germline gives CDR1 MNHNS, CDR2 SASEGT. The chain's CDR3 is CASSETVWGETQYF. The DNA for the CDR3 is TGTGCCAGCAGTGAAACTGTTTGGGGAGAGACCCAGTACTTC.

This chain joins TRBV7-2 and TRBJ2-7, with D uncertain. CDR3 length: 14 residues. In germline, CDR1 is SGHTA, CDR2 FQGNSA. The V and J ends lost 3 bases and 5 bases respectively, with 14 bases between them. The CDR3 loop is CASSFSNPPNEQYF. As DNA, the CDR3 is TGTGCCAGCAGCTTCTCCAACCCACCTAACGAGCAGTACTTC. The full variable domain, with the rest looked up from reference TRBV7-2 and TRBJ2-7, is GAGVSQSPSNKVTEKGKDVELRCDPISGHTALYWYRQSLGQGLEFLIYFQGNSAPDKSGLPSDRFSAERTGGSVSTLTIQRTQQEDSAVYLCASSFSNPPNEQYFGPGTRLTVT.

This sequence joins TRBV12-3 or TRBV12-4 and TRBJ2-7; maybe TRBD1 (6 bases). V was trimmed by 5 bases and J by 3 bases, leaving 14 bases between them. The CDR3 consists of 14 residues. CDR3 DNA sequence: TGTGCCAGCAGTGCACAGGGTACGGTCTACGAGCAGTACTTC. This sequence encodes CASSAQGTVYEQYF.

This CDR3 is CASRFAGGPNSNQPQHF. In DNA form, the CDR3 reads TGTGCCAGCAGATTCGCCGGGGGCCCAAATAGCAATCAGCCCCAGCATTTT. The chain links TRBV6-1 to TRBJ1-5; D possibly corresponds to TRBD1 (6 bases). Deletions cut 6 bases from V and 0 bases from J, with 18 bases between. Germline CDR1 and CDR2: MNHNS and SASEGT. CDR3 length equals 17 residues.

The V gene is TRBV11-2, the J gene TRBJ2-7; 8 nucleotides agree with TRBD2. The V gene's germline CDR1 is SGHAT and CDR2 FQNNGV. With V trimmed by 1 base and J by 0 bases, 2 bases remained unmatched. CDR3 size: 15 residues. As DNA, the CDR3 is TGTGCCAGCAGCTTAGTTAGCGGGATCTCCTACGAGCAGTACTTC. Its translation is CASSLVSGISYEQYF.

CDR3: CASSSYRGGNSPLHF. The CDR3 coding sequence is TGTGCCAGCAGCTCCTACAGGGGCGGTAATTCACCCCTCCACTTT. The V gene is TRBV7-2, the J gene TRBJ1-6; 7 bases are shared with TRBD1. The trim removed 4 bases at V and 6 bases at J, leaving 6 bases unmatched. The CDR3 totals 15 residues. Germline CDR1 and CDR2: SGHTA and FQGNSA.

V is TRBV6-1 and J is TRBJ2-6; 11 positions match TRBD2. Trimming cost V 5 bases and J 4 bases; bases outside gene matches: 7. The germline V gene encodes CDR1 MNHNS and CDR2 SASEGT. The CDR3 extends over 17 amino acids. The CDR3 DNA reads TGTGCCAGCAGTCAACTAGCGGGAGCTTCCGGGGCCAACGTCCTGACTTTC. Protein: CASSQLAGASGANVLTF.

This clonotype was seen only a few times. The rearrangement joins TRBV6-2 or TRBV6-3 to TRBJ2-1, with D unresolved. Germline CDR1 reads MNHEY; CDR2 reads SVGEGT. This CDR3 region has 13 residues. V was trimmed by 4 bases and J by 3 bases, leaving 7 bases between them. As DNA, the CDR3 is TGTGCCAGCAGTTCCCCCGACTACAATGAGCAGTTCTTC. Translating it yields CASSSPDYNEQFF.

Judged by abundance, this clonotype is large (0.1 to 1%). The chain is built from TRBV7-8 and TRBJ1-2, with D perhaps TRBD1 (5 bases). Germline-derived CDR1 and CDR2 are SGHVS and FQNEAQ. V was clipped by 5 bases and J by 8 bases, with 18 bases between them. The CDR3 is 14 amino acids. The CDR3 spells CASSAREGAHGYTF. The CDR3 DNA reads as TGTGCCAGCAGCGCCCGTGAAGGGGCCCACGGCTACACCTTC.

This chain connects TRBV6-1 to TRBJ1-1, with D unclear. Germline V gene data show CDR1 as MNHNS and CDR2 as SASEGT. The CDR3 has 15 amino acids. Trimming took off 7 bases at V and 3 bases at J, with 18 bases between the two ends. This CDR3 reads CASMRMGHRDTEAFF. The CDR3 coding sequence is TGTGCCAGCATGAGGATGGGCCATCGGGACACTGAAGCTTTCTTT.

The V call is TRBV2, the J call TRBJ1-5; TRBD1 is a possible D gene (5 bases). V lost 6 bases to trimming and J lost 3 bases, with 12 bases between them. From germline, CDR1 is SNHLY and CDR2 FYNNEI. The CDR3 has 14 residues. The CDR3: CASSGHQPNQPQHF. CDR3 nucleotide sequence: TGTGCCAGCAGCGGACACCAGCCCAATCAGCCCCAGCATTTT.

The chain has TRBV30 and TRBJ2-1; possible D gene TRBD2, 6 bases. Germline values: CDR1 GTSNPN, CDR2 SVGIG (reference sequence). Trimming stripped 3 bases from V and 6 bases from J, with 9 bases between. CDR3 length equals 12 residues. In DNA, the CDR3 is TGTGCCTGGAGGCGGAGGGGCAATGAGCAGTTCTTC. Translation: CAWRRRGNEQFF.

This clonotype showed up just once. This CDR3 is CSAGAGASSYNEQFF. The CDR3 region has the DNA TGCAGTGCCGGTGCAGGGGCCAGCTCCTACAATGAGCAGTTCTTC. The chain couples TRBV20-1 to TRBJ2-1, with D possibly matching TRBD1 (6 bases). The CDR3 runs 15 residues. V dropped 6 bases and J dropped 0 bases, with 15 bases sitting between them. In germline, CDR1 is DFQATT, CDR2 SNEGSKA (reference sequence).

This chain joins TRBV6-2 or TRBV6-3 and TRBJ2-3; 8 bases are shared with TRBD1. CDR1 MNHEY and CDR2 SVGEGT come from the germline V gene. V shed 5 bases and J 2 bases; nucleotides not matched to a gene: 9. The CDR3 sequence is 16 residues long. CDR3 nucleotide sequence: TGTGCCAGCAGTAAACCTACAGGGGGGCCCACAGATACGCAGTATTTT. As protein: CASSKPTGGPTDTQYF.

V gene TRBV6-5 combines with J gene TRBJ2-3; D remains unclear. Per germline, CDR1 MNHEY and CDR2 SVGAGI. V was trimmed by 0 bases and J by 6 bases, leaving 22 bases between them. There are 18 residues in the CDR3. The CDR3, as DNA: TGTGCCAGCAGTTACTCGAATCGGCTAATCCCCGGGTCGGATACGCAGTATTTT. Residues: CASSYSNRLIPGSDTQYF.

The genes are TRBV15 and TRBJ1-5; possible D gene TRBD1, 5 bases. The CDR3 runs 12 residues. Trimming took off 8 bases at V and 5 bases at J, with 10 bases between the two ends. In germline, CDR1 is LNHNV, CDR2 YYDKDF (reference sequence). The CDR3 DNA reads TGTGCCACCTCCGACAGTTATCAGCCCCAGCATTTT. It specifies CATSDSYQPQHF.

The chain employs TRBV6-1 and TRBJ1-5, with 8 bases lining up with TRBD1. Germline V gene data show CDR1 as MNHNS and CDR2 as SASEGT. J was trimmed by 0 bases and V by 6 bases; bases with no gene match: 7. The CDR3 length is 16 residues. CDR3 region: CASSRSGTGSNQPQHF. Written as DNA, the CDR3 is TGTGCCAGCAGCCGGTCCGGGACAGGTAGCAATCAGCCCCAGCATTTT.

J is TRBJ2-5 and V is TRBV7-2; 7 bases map to TRBD1. Germline values: CDR1 SGHTA, CDR2 FQGNSA. The CDR3 is 14 residues long. V gave up 2 bases and J gave up 4 bases; unmatched junction bases: 4. The CDR3 DNA is TGTGCCAGCAGCTTAAGCCGGGACAGAGAGACCCAGTACTTC. Protein product: CASSLSRDRETQYF.